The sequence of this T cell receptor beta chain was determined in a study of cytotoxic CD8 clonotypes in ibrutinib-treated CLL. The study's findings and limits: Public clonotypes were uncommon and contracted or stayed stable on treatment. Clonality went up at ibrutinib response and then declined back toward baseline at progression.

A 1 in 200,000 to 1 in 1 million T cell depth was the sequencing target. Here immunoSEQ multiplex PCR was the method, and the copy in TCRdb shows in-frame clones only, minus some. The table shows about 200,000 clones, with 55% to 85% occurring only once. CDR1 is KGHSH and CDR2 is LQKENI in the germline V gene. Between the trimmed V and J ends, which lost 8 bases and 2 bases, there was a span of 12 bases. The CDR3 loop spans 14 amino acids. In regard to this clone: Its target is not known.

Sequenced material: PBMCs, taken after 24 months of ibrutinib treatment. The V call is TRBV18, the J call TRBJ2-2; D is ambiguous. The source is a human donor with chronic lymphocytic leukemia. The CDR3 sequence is CASLGWVNTGELFF. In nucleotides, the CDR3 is TGTGCCAGCCTTGGTTGGGTAAACACCGGGGAGCTGTTTTTT. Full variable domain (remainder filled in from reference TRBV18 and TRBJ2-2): NAGVMQNPRHLVRRRGQEARLRCSPMKGHSHVYWYRQLPEEGLKFMVYLQKENIIDESGMPKERFSAEFPKEGPSILRIQQVVRGDSAAYFCASLGWVNTGELFFGEGSRLTVL.